This entry lists 9 T cell receptor beta chains sequenced from one sample in a study of CXCR3-negative and CXCR3-positive naive CD8 T cells. The authors made the TRB cDNA libraries by 5' RACE using UMI labels. TCRdb re-called the 5' RACE reads and catalogs CDR3 proteins one per entry, DNA excluded. This sample's clone table lists 130,000 or so distinct CDR3 sequences. The sequenced material came from naive CXCR3- CD8+ T cells from blood. Described subset: CD45RO-CCR7+CD27+CD95- naive CD8+ T cells lacking CXCR3 (TNR3-). Source of these receptors: a human donor in good health. Some clones in this sample may be carry-over from other donors' samples.

V usage is TRBV9 and J usage is TRBJ2-7; as DNA is missing, the TRBD2 call by TCRdb cannot be tested. The germline gives CDR1 SGDLS, CDR2 YYNGEE. The CDR3 runs 15 residues. The CDR3 spells CASSITSGRAAEQYF.

The chain joins TRBV27 to TRBJ1-5; TCRdb lists TRBD1, though no DNA is available to test this call. Germline values: CDR1 MNHEY, CDR2 SMNVEV (reference sequence). The CDR3 is made up of 15 amino acids. CDR3 amino acids: CASSPGGGRDQPQHF.

CDR3 in amino acids: CSARDQLAGGPANEQFF. The chain combines TRBV20-1 with TRBJ2-1; the D call from TCRdb, TRBD2, cannot be confirmed without DNA. Looked up from germline, CDR1 is DFQATT and CDR2 is SNEGSKA (reference sequence). The CDR3 is made up of 17 amino acids.

The CDR3 region is CASGTGGTGELFF. The V call is TRBV23-1, the J call TRBJ2-2; with no DNA, the TCRdb D assignment of TRBD1 cannot be verified. TRBV23-1 is an open reading frame whose function is uncertain. This CDR3 spans 13 amino acids.

V is TRBV29-1 and J is TRBJ1-2; there is no DNA to check the TCRdb D call of TRBD1. This CDR3 is built from 12 residues. Germline lookup yields CDR1 SQVTM and CDR2 ANQGSEA. The CDR3 region is CSAPGTDYGYTF.

V usage is TRBV5-1 and J usage is TRBJ1-1; TCRdb's D call, TRBD1, is unchecked because there is no DNA. CDR3 length: 14 amino acids. The germline CDR1 and CDR2 sequences are SGHRS and YFSETQ. The CDR3 protein is CASRSTGEATEAFF.

The J gene is TRBJ1-3, the V gene TRBV28. Per the germline V gene, CDR1 is MDHEN and CDR2 is SYDVKM. The CDR3 contains 16 residues. CDR3 residues: CASSSDDNFSGNTIYF.

This chain connects TRBV7-2 to TRBJ2-7. The CDR3 length is 15 residues. Germline assignment: CDR1 SGHTA and CDR2 FQGNSA. The CDR3 sequence is CASSRGWAATYEQYF.

The chain joins TRBV20-1 to TRBJ2-5; the D call from TCRdb, TRBD1, cannot be confirmed without DNA. This CDR3 is 15 amino acids long. Germline-derived CDR1 and CDR2 are DFQATT and SNEGSKA (reference sequence). This CDR3 reads CSAETVRDYKETQYF.